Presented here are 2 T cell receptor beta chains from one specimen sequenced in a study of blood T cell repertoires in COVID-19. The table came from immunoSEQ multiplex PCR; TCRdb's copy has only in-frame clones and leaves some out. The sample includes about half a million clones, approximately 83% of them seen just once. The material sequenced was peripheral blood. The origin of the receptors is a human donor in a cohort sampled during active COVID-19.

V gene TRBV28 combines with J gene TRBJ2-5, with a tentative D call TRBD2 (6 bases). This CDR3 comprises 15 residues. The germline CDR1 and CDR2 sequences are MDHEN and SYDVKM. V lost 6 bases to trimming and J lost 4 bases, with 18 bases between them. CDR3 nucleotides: TGTGCCAGCAGCAAACCCTGGCGGGACGGAGAGACCCAGTACTTC. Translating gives CASSKPWRDGETQYF.

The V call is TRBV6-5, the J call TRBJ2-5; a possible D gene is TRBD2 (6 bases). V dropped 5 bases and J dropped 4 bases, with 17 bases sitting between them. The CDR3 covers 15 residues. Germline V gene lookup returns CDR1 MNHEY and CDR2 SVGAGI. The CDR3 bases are TGTGCCAGCAGTCCGACTTTCGGGAGAATAGAGACCCAGTACTTC. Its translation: CASSPTFGRIETQYF.